This T cell receptor (beta chain) was observed in a study of cytomegalovirus exposure and HLA in healthy donors. Overall study context: The same platform as the roughly 700 first-cohort repertoires was used for the 95 to 150 validation repertoires, a later analysis reported.

Comment on this clone: Its specificity is not known.

Assay used: immunoSEQ multiplex PCR; TCRdb lists only in-frame clones, some missing. The sample lists about 200,000 clones, 86% seen once, with over 1.3% in the top ten. The CDR3 sequence is 16 residues long. Trimming removed 2 bases at V and 2 bases at J, with 15 bases between. The germline V gene encodes CDR1 SGHRS and CDR2 YFSETQ. Regarding the study as a whole: In vitro checks showed that a few CMV-associated chains really do target CMV antigens. Reported performance of the classifier showed diagnosis of cytomegalovirus status with high specificity and sensitivity. Subsequent analysis showed first-cohort TCR clusters tending to co-occur in about 110 validation repertoires.

The sample was PBMCs. The chain recombines TRBV5-1 with TRBJ2-3; possibly TRBD2 for D (6 bases). This receptor was identified in a young woman in good health and CMV-seronegative. CDR3 coding DNA: TGCGCCAGCAGCTTAGGGCGGGGCTCTAACACAGATACGCAGTATTTT. Its protein product is CASSLGRGSNTDTQYF.